One and the same sample provided the 30 T cell receptor beta chains below, sequenced in a study of T cell responses to AZD1222 COVID-19 vaccine. Sequencing was performed with immunoSEQ multiplex PCR; in TCRdb, only in-frame clones are kept and a portion is missing. This sample carries around 200,000 clones, over 85% of them seen once, and the ten largest clones take 3% to 5%. Sequences were derived from peripheral blood, sampled on day 0 of AZD1222 vaccination. The receptors shown here come from an adult in good health.

The chain carries TRBV6-5 and TRBJ1-6, with TRBD1 as a possible D gene (5 bases). The CDR3 has 15 residues. From germline, CDR1 is MNHEY and CDR2 SVGAGI. Trimming took 5 bases from V and 8 from J, leaving 16 bases between them. The CDR3 DNA follows: TGTGCCAGCAGTCTTGGAGGGGTGGTAGATTCACCCCTCCACTTT. As protein: CASSLGGVVDSPLHF.

The gene calls are TRBV5-1 and TRBJ1-4; D remains ambiguous. The germline V gene has CDR1 SGHRS and CDR2 YFSETQ. With 3 bases removed from V and 3 bases from J, the gap between germline ends came to 9 bases. The CDR3 is 14 residues long. The CDR3 loop is CASSSTVPNEKLFF. Here the CDR3 DNA reads TGCGCCAGCAGCTCGACGGTTCCTAATGAAAAACTGTTTTTT. Combining the CDR3 with reference TRBV5-1 and TRBJ1-4 gives the whole variable domain KAGVTQTPRYLIKTRGQQVTLSCSPISGHRSVSWYQQTPGQGLQFLFEYFSETQRNKGNFPGRFSGRQFSNSRSEMNVSTLELGDSALYLCASSSTVPNEKLFFGSGTQLSVL.

This chain links TRBV5-1 with TRBJ2-1; TRBD1 agrees at 8 bases. CDR3 length: 16 residues. With V trimmed by 3 bases and J by 6 bases, 11 bases remained unmatched. Germline loops: CDR1 SGHRS, CDR2 YFSETQ. Here the CDR3 reads CASSWGDRPWGNEQFF. The DNA for the CDR3 is TGCGCCAGCAGCTGGGGGGACAGGCCCTGGGGCAATGAGCAGTTCTTC.

This sequence joins TRBV19 and TRBJ1-6, with 8 bases identical to TRBD1. CDR1 LNHDA and CDR2 SQIVND come from the germline V gene (reference sequence). V lost 4 bases to trimming and J lost 7 bases; unmatched junction nucleotides: 6. This CDR3 contains 15 residues. In DNA, the CDR3 is TGTGCCAGTAGTACCGGACAGGGTGGAAATTCACCCCTCCACTTT. As protein: CASSTGQGGNSPLHF. The entire variable domain, with the rest obtained from reference TRBV19 and TRBJ1-6, is as follows: DGGITQSPKYLFRKEGQNVTLSCEQNLNHDAMYWYRQDPGQGLRLIYYSQIVNDFQKGDIAEGYSVSREKKESFPLTVTSAQKNPTAFYLCASSTGQGGNSPLHFGNGTRLTVT.

The chain recombines TRBV2 with TRBJ2-2; tentatively, D is TRBD1 (5 bases). The V and J ends lost 3 bases and 3 bases respectively, with 11 bases between them. The CDR3 totals 15 residues. CDR1 and CDR2 (germline): SNHLY, FYNNEI. The CDR3 protein is CASSEGLLDTGELFF. DNA for the CDR3: TGTGCCAGCAGTGAGGGGCTGCTAGACACCGGGGAGCTGTTTTTT.

V is TRBV5-1 and J is TRBJ2-1, with 9 bases identical to TRBD1. V trimming: 4 bases; J trimming: 1 base; junction bases outside the gene matches: 3. This CDR3 region has 15 residues. CDR1 and CDR2 (germline): SGHRS, YFSETQ. CDR3 DNA sequence: TGCGCCAGCAGCCCCGGGACAGGGTCCTACAATGAGCAGTTCTTC. Translating it yields CASSPGTGSYNEQFF.

CDR3 in DNA: TGTGCCAGCAGCTTGCTGCCTAGTACAGCCTACGAGCAGTACTTC. Its protein is CASSLLPSTAYEQYF. This chain joins TRBV5-6 and TRBJ2-7; D remains ambiguous. The CDR3 runs to 15 residues. V was pared by 1 base and J by 2 bases, with 13 bases between. Germline CDR1 SGHDT, CDR2 YYEEEE.

The rearrangement uses TRBV6-5 and TRBJ2-4; possible D gene TRBD1, 6 bases. The germline V and J ends were trimmed by 1 base and 14 bases, with 15 bases remaining between them. The germline V gene encodes CDR1 MNHEY and CDR2 SVGAGI. The CDR3 runs to 13 residues. The DNA for the CDR3 is TGTGCCAGCAGTTACTATCCCCGGACAGAGAAGTACTTC. Translated: CASSYYPRTEKYF.

In DNA form, the CDR3 reads TGTGCCAGTACCCAAACGTACCCGCGCAATGAGCAGTTCTTC. Residues: CASTQTYPRNEQFF. This rearrangement joins TRBV11-2 to TRBJ2-1; no firm D call. CDR1 and CDR2 (germline): SGHAT, FQNNGV. This CDR3 is 14 amino acids long. Trimming pared 9 bases from V and 6 bases from J, leaving 18 bases between.

This clone is a singleton in its sample. The V and J genes are TRBV7-9 and TRBJ1-6; TRBD1 is a possible D gene (5 bases). Trimming took off 7 bases at V and 7 bases at J, with 11 bases between the two ends. Germline lookup yields CDR1 SEHNR and CDR2 FQNEAQ (reference sequence). CDR3 size: 13 residues. CDR3 protein: CASTSAGNSPLHF. CDR3 sequence (DNA): TGTGCCAGCACCTCTGCAGGGAATTCACCCCTCCACTTT.

This clone was found a few times. CDR3 DNA: TGTGCCAGCCTAAACCGTAACAGGGAAGAGACCCAGTACTTC. Translation gives CASLNRNREETQYF. J is TRBJ2-5 and V is TRBV6-4, with a weak D call TRBD1 (6 bases). Per germline, CDR1 MRHNA and CDR2 SNTAGT. V dropped 8 bases and J dropped 3 bases, with 16 bases sitting between them. The CDR3 runs 14 residues.

The genes are TRBV7-8 and TRBJ2-3, with D tentatively TRBD2 (5 bases). The ends were cut back, 3 bases at V and 2 bases at J, with 15 bases in the middle. This CDR3 spans 16 amino acids. Germline CDR1 reads SGHVS; CDR2 reads FQNEAQ. The CDR3 coding sequence is TGTGCCAGCAGCTTCCCCGGGCTAGCCATCACAGATACGCAGTATTTT. Amino acid sequence: CASSFPGLAITDTQYF.

V gene TRBV2 combines with J gene TRBJ2-1; D unclear. CDR3 length: 12 amino acids. Per germline, CDR1 SNHLY and CDR2 FYNNEI. The V and J ends lost 2 bases and 9 bases respectively, with 8 bases between them. CDR3 sequence (DNA): TGTGCCAGCAGTGAACAGCCGGGTGAGCAGTTCTTC. Translating it yields CASSEQPGEQFF.

The chain carries TRBV5-6 and TRBJ1-4; TRBD1 is a possible D gene (5 bases). Trimming left V 3 bases short and J 10 bases short, with 16 bases between. CDR3 size: 14 residues. Germline V lookup: CDR1 SGHDT, CDR2 YYEEEE. DNA for the CDR3: TGTGCCAGCAGCTCCGGTGAGGGGATAGGAAAACTGTTTTTT. Amino acids: CASSSGEGIGKLFF.

The chain couples TRBV5-1 to TRBJ1-2; weak D call: TRBD1 (5 bases). V lost 5 bases and J lost 2, with 10 bases in between. Per the germline V gene, CDR1 is SGHRS and CDR2 is YFSETQ. The CDR3 is 13 residues long. CDR3 sequence: CASSPRENYGYTF. The CDR3 nucleotides read TGCGCCAGCAGTCCCAGGGAGAACTATGGCTACACCTTC.

The chain recombines TRBV7-8 with TRBJ1-5, with 7 bases fitting TRBD1. The germline gives CDR1 SGHVS, CDR2 FQNEAQ. V shed 0 bases, J shed 5 bases, and the junction held 4 bases outside the gene matches. The CDR3 spans 15 residues. CDR3 DNA sequence: TGTGCCAGCAGCTTAGCCAGGGGGTCCGATCAGCCCCAGCATTTT. Encoded protein: CASSLARGSDQPQHF.

The gene calls are TRBV10-1 and TRBJ2-1; no clear D gene. Trimming took off 4 bases at V and 0 bases at J, with 16 bases between the two ends. The CDR3 contains 17 residues. The germline gives CDR1 WNHNN, CDR2 SYGVQD (reference sequence). The CDR3 DNA follows: TGCGCCAGCAGTGCGGGCCACCTAAGGAGCTCCTACAATGAGCAGTTCTTC. Translating it yields CASSAGHLRSSYNEQFF.

The chain recombines TRBV24-1 with TRBJ2-3; no firm D call. CDR1 is KGHDR, CDR2 SFDVKD, per germline. V lost 4 bases, J lost 4 bases, and 8 bases lay in between. The CDR3 consists of 13 residues. CDR3: CATSDKRADTQYF. CDR3 nucleotide sequence: TGTGCCACCAGTGACAAACGCGCAGATACGCAGTATTTT.

The chain employs TRBV19 and TRBJ2-1; D is possibly TRBD2 (7 bases). Germline CDR1 is LNHDA and CDR2 is SQIVND (reference sequence). The length of the CDR3 is 13 residues. With 4 bases removed from V and 7 bases from J, the gap between germline ends came to 11 bases. CDR3 amino acids: CASSTGGPNEQFF. In nucleotides, the CDR3 is TGTGCCAGTAGTACGGGGGGCCCGAATGAGCAGTTCTTC. Full variable domain (missing parts from reference TRBV19 and TRBJ2-1): DGGITQSPKYLFRKEGQNVTLSCEQNLNHDAMYWYRQDPGQGLRLIYYSQIVNDFQKGDIAEGYSVSREKKESFPLTVTSAQKNPTAFYLCASSTGGPNEQFFGPGTRLTVL.

This chain connects TRBV2 to TRBJ1-1; D uncertain. The CDR3 sequence is 11 residues long. The V gene lost 3 bases and the J gene lost 8 bases, with 7 bases spanning the gap. CDR1 SNHLY and CDR2 FYNNEI come from the germline V gene. The CDR3 loop reads CASSDRAEAFF. CDR3 coding DNA: TGTGCCAGCAGTGATCGGGCAGAAGCTTTCTTT.

The chain employs TRBV11-2 and TRBJ2-7; 7 bases align to TRBD1. The V and J ends lost 2 bases and 4 bases, in that order; junction bases with no gene match: 8. Germline CDR1 reads SGHAT; CDR2 reads FQNNGV. The CDR3 sequence is 15 residues long. DNA for the CDR3: TGTGCCAGCAGCTTAACCTTAGGGGGCTCTTACGAGCAGTACTTC. Amino acids: CASSLTLGGSYEQYF.

The chain is built from TRBV10-2 and TRBJ2-2; 9 nucleotides align to TRBD1. The CDR3 extends over 16 amino acids. The germline V gene has CDR1 WSHSY and CDR2 SAAADI. The junction had 10 bases not matched to a gene; V was cut back by 7 bases and J by 4 bases. The CDR3 DNA follows: TGCGCCAGCAACTTAGGGGGGACAGGGTTCACCGGGGAGCTGTTTTTT. Its translation: CASNLGGTGFTGELFF.

Only a few counts were recorded for this clone. The genes are TRBV5-1 and TRBJ2-3; 8 bases map to TRBD2. V gave up 2 bases and J gave up 6 bases; unmatched junction bases: 14. In germline, CDR1 is SGHRS, CDR2 YFSETQ. The CDR3 is 17 amino acids. CDR3 DNA: TGCGCCAGCAGCTTCTCCCGGGGGGGGCAATCAGGGGATACGCAGTATTTT. Protein: CASSFSRGGQSGDTQYF. The full variable domain, its missing parts supplied by reference TRBV5-1 and TRBJ2-3, is KAGVTQTPRYLIKTRGQQVTLSCSPISGHRSVSWYQQTPGQGLQFLFEYFSETQRNKGNFPGRFSGRQFSNSRSEMNVSTLELGDSALYLCASSFSRGGQSGDTQYFGPGTRLTVL.

This clone has only a few counts. The V gene is TRBV2, the J gene TRBJ1-1, with 7 nucleotides matching TRBD1. This CDR3 has 13 residues. Trimming took 6 bases from V and 6 from J; bases not matched to a gene: 7. Germline CDR1 reads SNHLY; CDR2 reads FYNNEI. CDR3 loop: CASRVAGGPEAFF. As DNA, the CDR3 is TGTGCCAGCAGAGTAGCAGGGGGTCCTGAAGCTTTCTTT.

The CDR3 DNA sequence: TGTGCCAGCAGCTTGGACTTAGACTACGAGCAGTACTTC. Amino acids: CASSLDLDYEQYF. The chain joins TRBV5-4 to TRBJ2-7; D call uncertain. CDR3 size: 13 residues. Trimming left V 0 bases short and J 3 bases short, with 7 bases between. Germline CDR1 is SGHNT and CDR2 is YYREEE (reference sequence).

The chain recombines TRBV27 with TRBJ2-1; 7 bases line up with TRBD2. Trimming at V came to 2 bases and at J to 4 bases, leaving 2 bases not matched to a gene. The CDR3 has 14 residues. Germline V gene sequence: CDR1 MNHEY, CDR2 SMNVEV (reference sequence). The DNA of the CDR3 is TGTGCCAGCAGTTTACGCGGGAGTTACAATGAGCAGTTCTTC. Translating gives CASSLRGSYNEQFF.

This sequence joins TRBV5-1 and TRBJ2-3; D is unclear. CDR1 SGHRS and CDR2 YFSETQ come from the germline V gene. Trimming took off 1 base at V and 2 bases at J, with 8 bases between the two ends. The CDR3 loop spans 14 amino acids. For the CDR3, the DNA is TGCGCCAGCAGCTTGAGGGTACTCACAGATACGCAGTATTTT. This translates into CASSLRVLTDTQYF.

V usage is TRBV20-1 and J usage is TRBJ1-4; no reliable D call. The CDR3 extends over 15 amino acids. Germline values: CDR1 DFQATT, CDR2 SNEGSKA (reference sequence). Trimming removed 3 bases from V and 6 bases from J, with 17 bases in between. The CDR3 bases are TGCAGTGCTAGTCTACCCGGGTCTCAAGATGAAAAACTGTTTTTT. Its translation is CSASLPGSQDEKLFF.

The chain employs TRBV3-1 (or the pseudogene TRBV3-2) and TRBJ2-7; 7 nucleotides align to TRBD2. Germline loops: CDR1 LGHDT, CDR2 YNNKEL (reference sequence). The CDR3 length is 13 residues. V lost 4 bases, J lost 2 bases, and 2 bases stayed unmatched. The CDR3 bases are TGTGCCAGCAGCCGAAGCGGGACCTACGAGCAGTACTTC. Its translation is CASSRSGTYEQYF.

The chain carries TRBV24-1 and TRBJ2-7, with D perhaps TRBD1 or TRBD2 (6 bases each). Per germline, CDR1 KGHDR and CDR2 SFDVKD. Trimming pared 0 bases from V and 7 bases from J, leaving 9 bases between. The CDR3 spans 13 residues. CDR3 DNA: TGTGCCACCAGTGATTTGCAGGGGAGGGAGCAGTACTTC. Translated: CATSDLQGREQYF.